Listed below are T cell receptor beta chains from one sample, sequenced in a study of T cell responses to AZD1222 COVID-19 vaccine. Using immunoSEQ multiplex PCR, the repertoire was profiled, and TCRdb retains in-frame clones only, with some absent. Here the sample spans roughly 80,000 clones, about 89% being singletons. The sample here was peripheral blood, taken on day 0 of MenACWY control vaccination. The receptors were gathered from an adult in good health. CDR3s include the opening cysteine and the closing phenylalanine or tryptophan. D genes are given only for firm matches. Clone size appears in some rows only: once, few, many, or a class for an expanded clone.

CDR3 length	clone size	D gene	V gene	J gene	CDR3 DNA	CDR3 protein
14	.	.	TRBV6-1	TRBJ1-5	TGTGCCAGCAGTGAACTATATAGCAATCAGCCCCAGCATTTT	CASSELYSNQPQHF
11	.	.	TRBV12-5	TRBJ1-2	TGTGCTAGTGGTATTGGATATGGCTACACCTTC	CASGIGYGYTF
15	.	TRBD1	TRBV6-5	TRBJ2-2	TGTGCCAGCATACGACAGGGGGCGAACACCGGGGAGCTGTTTTTT	CASIRQGANTGELFF
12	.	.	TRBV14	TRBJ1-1	TGTGCCAGCAGCCAAGGGTTCACTGAAGCTTTCTTT	CASSQGFTEAFF
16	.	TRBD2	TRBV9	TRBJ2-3	TGTGCCAGCAGCGTAGAGGGGACTAGCGGCCCAGATACGCAGTATTTT	CASSVEGTSGPDTQYF
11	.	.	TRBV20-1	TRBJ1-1	TGCAGTGCTCGACAGGCTAGTGAAGCTTTCTTT	CSARQASEAFF
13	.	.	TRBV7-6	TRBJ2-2	TGTGCCGGCGGCGCCGTGAGCACCGGGGAGCTGTTTTTT	CAGGAVSTGELFF
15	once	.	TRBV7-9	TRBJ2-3	TGTGCCAGCAGCTTAGGAGTCATCAACACAGATACGCAGTATTTT	CASSLGVINTDTQYF
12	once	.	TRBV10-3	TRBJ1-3	TGTGCCAGTCAGAGTGCTGGAAACACCATATATTTT	CASQSAGNTIYF
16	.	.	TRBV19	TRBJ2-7	TGTGCCAGTAGTATGGGTCGGGGGACAGACCCCCGGGAGCAGTACTTC	CASSMGRGTDPREQYF
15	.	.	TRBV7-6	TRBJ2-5	TGTGCCAGCAGCTTGAGGACTTTGGGTCAAGAGACCCAGTACTTC	CASSLRTLGQETQYF
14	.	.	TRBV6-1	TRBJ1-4	TGTGCCAGCAGTGAAATCTTGGGGAATGAAAAACTGTTTTTT	CASSEILGNEKLFF
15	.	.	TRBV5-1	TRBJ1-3	TGCGCCAGCAGCTTGGACGGGGGTTACGGAAACACCATATATTTT	CASSLDGGYGNTIYF
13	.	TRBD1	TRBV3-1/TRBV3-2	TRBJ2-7	TGTGCCAGCAGCCGGGACAGTGGCTACGAGCAGTACTTC	CASSRDSGYEQYF
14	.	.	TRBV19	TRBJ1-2	TGTGCCAGTAGGAAGGGGGGTAGTAACTATGGCTACACCTTC	CASRKGGSNYGYTF
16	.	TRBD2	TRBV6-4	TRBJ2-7	TGTGCCAGCAGACCCCCGGGGACTAGCGTTTCCTACGAGCAGTACTTC	CASRPPGTSVSYEQYF
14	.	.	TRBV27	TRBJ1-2	TGTGCCAGCAGTTTACGGGGGGCGTTTGAAGGCTACACCTTC	CASSLRGAFEGYTF
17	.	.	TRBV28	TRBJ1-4	TGTGCCAGCAGTTTAGGCGGGGCGAGAGCAACTAATGAAAAACTGTTTTTT	CASSLGGARATNEKLFF
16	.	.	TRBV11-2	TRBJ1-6	TGTGCCAGCAGACCCCTGGGGAGCGTGGGGAATTCACCCCTCCACTTT	CASRPLGSVGNSPLHF
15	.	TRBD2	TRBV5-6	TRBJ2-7	TGTGCCAGCAGCCTCTCCGGACTAGACTCCTACGAGCAGTACTTC	CASSLSGLDSYEQYF
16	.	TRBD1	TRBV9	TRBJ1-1	TGTGCCAGCGCCGAGGGGGCGTACGCCCCGATGGCTGAAGCTTTCTTT	CASAEGAYAPMAEAFF
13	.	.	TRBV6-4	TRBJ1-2	TGTGCCAGCAGGAATATTGATCGGGGAGGCTACACCTTC	CASRNIDRGGYTF
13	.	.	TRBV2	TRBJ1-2	TGTGCCAGCACCTTGGGCCCGACCGAGGGCTACACCTTC	CASTLGPTEGYTF
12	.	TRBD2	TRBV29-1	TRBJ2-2	TGCAGCGGAGCGGGACCCCTCGGGGAGCTGTTTTTT	CSGAGPLGELFF
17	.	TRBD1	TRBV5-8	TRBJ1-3	TGTGCCAGCAGCTTGGCCGGGACAGGGGTTTCTGGAAACACCATATATTTT	CASSLAGTGVSGNTIYF
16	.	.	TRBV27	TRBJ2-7	TGTGCCAGCAGGGGACTCTCCGGATATAGCTCCTACGAGCAGTACTTC	CASRGLSGYSSYEQYF